This T cell receptor beta chain was profiled in a study of early T cells in non-severe SARS-CoV-2 infection. For the study at large: The input, bulk RNA from unsorted whole blood, was sequenced, and chains were unpaired. Whole-study results and caveats: In VDJdb matching, anti-spike CD8 responses were favored while private and CD4 specificities went missing.

Researchers tagged individual cDNA molecules with unique molecular identifiers. TCRdb used MiXCR to reprocess the 5' RACE reads, holding one entry per CDR3 protein. Found here are tens of thousands of distinct CDR3 sequences, 5% to 6.5% of them singletons; the top ten hold about 7.8%. The ends lost 1 base at V and 4 bases at J; junction bases unmatched: 6. CDR3 size: 15 residues. Germline V gene data show CDR1 as SGHTA and CDR2 as FQGNSA. This clonotype showed up many times. No antigen is known for it. This chain uses TRBV7-2 with TRBJ1-1; 7 bases are a match to TRBD1. The sequencing input was whole blood. The source is an adult who was a healthcare worker with PCR-confirmed SARS-CoV-2 infection or an uninfected control (not recorded which). This CDR3 reads CASSLVQGGSTEAFF. CDR3 bases: TGTGCCAGCAGCTTAGTTCAGGGGGGAAGCACTGAAGCTTTCTTT.